This record looks at one TCR beta chain sequence and its context. Only a few counts were recorded for this clonotype. What this receptor recognizes is not known. Base qualities were left out, and no much larger clone turns up one base away. What the time point label conveys for this sample: pre-sensitization, week 0. The sample's treatment or condition label, in plain terms: therapeutic diphenylcyclopropenone sensitization with weekly scalp DPC. At each patch-test visit, blood was drawn before the patch test was applied. To be eligible, patients had to be aged 18 to 70, diagnosed with alopecia and judged suitable for DPC therapy, while pregnant patients were excluded. Total RNA was isolated from unfractionated whole blood collected in Tempus Blood RNA tubes. This entry comes from a study of human T cells and chemical hapten exposure (dated by TCRdb to the early 2020s). About the full investigation: For sensitization, 2% DPC in acetone was applied to a roughly 2 cm by roughly 2 cm area of upper inner arm skin. Throughout the roughly 23-week study period, patients were also given weekly therapeutic DPC doses on the scalp. Patch testing was performed on the upper back with Finn chambers containing 0.01% DPC, and the patch tests were scored after 6 days according to International Contact Dermatitis Research Group standards. Alopecia areata with under or over 50% scalp involvement, alopecia totalis and alopecia universalis were represented in the patient cohort, which was mostly female. Libraries were combined into a pool for sequencing, and differences in TCR yield between samples came mainly from small differences in library volumes within the pool. Peripheral blood TCR repertoire changes were tracked in vivo in alopecia patients during primary and secondary sensitization to the hapten diphenylcyclopropenone (DPC). Blood samples were taken from patients before sensitization (week 0) and then at 2, 6 and about 24 weeks after DPC sensitization. For TCR sequencing, blood came from twenty-nine alopecia patients at anywhere from one to four time points (pre-sensitization, 2, 6 and 24 weeks). What the research found in general, with its limitations: Significantly more large CDR3 similarity clusters were formed by expanded TCRs than by pre-sensitization or healthy control sets, consistent with antigen-driven responses. No change with DPC sensitization was found in the number of TCRs above 1 in 1000 frequency, and no evidence of global repertoire structure alterations was found. Repeated subsampling changed both the strength of the expansion versus patch-test correlation and the threshold at which that correlation became significant. The number of PT1 expanded TCRs positively correlated with patch test score, significant at thresholds 8, 16 and 32 but not 4. Alopecia, a presumed autoimmune disease, was present in all patients, so the immune response of the patients might differ from that of healthy individuals.

The cysteine opens and the phenylalanine closes a CDR3 of 17 amino acids. CDR3 DNA only is kept here, 51 bases in frame from base 1. After removal of 10 bases from V and 3 bases from J, the junction retains 16 bases not matched to a gene. Libraries were built with RACE. Reads for this sample came from a NextSeq 500. During library preparation, unique molecular identifiers were attached to individual cDNA molecules so that TCRs could be counted quantitatively and reproducibly. From each blood RNA sample, both TCR alpha and TCR beta chains were sequenced. In the original analysis: Samples had a median of roughly 98,000 TCRs, with a range from roughly 20,000 to 690,600. V, J and CDR3 annotation of the TCR reads was carried out using the Decombinator software suite. To make PS versus PT1 abundance plots, every sample was subsampled to the same number of TCRs (28,000). Expanded TCRs were defined as absent before sensitization and observed at least eight times at the 2-week time point. TCRdb reprocessed the public reads (quality trimming at Q25 with fastp, clone calling with MiXCR) and kept in-frame beta chains. Every entry covers one CDR3 protein and lists the most common genes and DNA from its rows. TCRdb, not the authors, supplied the V and J calls. This sample has over 300,000 distinct CDR3 sequences in its table, and 5% to 6.5% of those were observed once. The top ten constitute roughly 2.6% of the sample.

This TCR derives from a woman aged 50 to 60 with alopecia areata. Some clones in this sample may be carry-over from other donors' samples. The sequence links TRBV12-3 or TRBV12-4 to TRBJ1-1, with 11 bases matching TRBD1. The source material was whole blood, sampled in connection with sensitization to the hapten diphenylcyclopropenone (DPC). In nucleotide form, the sequence is TGTGCCACCGACTCCCCGGACAGGGGGCAAATCGACACTGAAGCTTTCTTT. This is translated as CATDSPDRGQIDTEAFF.